This T cell receptor beta chain was sequenced during a study of shared clonotypes between healthy human individuals. Evenly divided among several immunoSEQ plates was the genomic DNA of each subset. The data were produced by immunoSEQ multiplex PCR, yet TCRdb's version contains in-frame clones alone and is incomplete. The sample lists 950,000 to 1,300,000 clones, roughly 80% seen once, with approximately 1.5% in the top ten. CDR1 is KGHSH, CDR2 LQKENI, per germline. V gave up 3 bases and J gave up 2 bases, with 8 bases separating them. CDR3 length: 15 amino acids. The sequencing sample was made of memory CD4+ T cells sorted from blood. Subset specified: CD45RA-negative fraction. The TCR was taken from a man aged 18 to 29 in good health. The chain has TRBV18 and TRBJ2-6; D is tentatively TRBD1 or TRBD2 (6 bases each). This CDR3 reads CASSPGGAGANVLTF. The CDR3, as DNA: TGTGCCAGCTCACCGGGGGGCGCTGGGGCCAACGTCCTGACTTTC.